These 32 T cell receptor beta chains share one sample of origin, sequenced in a study of T cells in Graves' hyperthyroidism and ophthalmopathy (dated by TCRdb to the late 2010s). Library creation used multiplex PCR. TCRdb shows the sequencer as Illumina HiSeq 2000. Amplification of TCR beta CDR3 regions was carried out from RNA transcripts. For the first round of RT-PCR on the TCR CDR3, the HTBI primer set was used together with the Qiagen OneStep RT-PCR kit. TCRdb reworked the public reads: Q25 trimming with fastp, MiXCR clone assembly, productive beta chains retained. Duplicate CDR3 protein sequences are folded into a single record with the most common DNA and genes. Within this sample are 270,000 or so distinct CDR3 sequences, with around 25% of them counted one time only. More than 25% of the sample rests with the top ten. The sequencing sample was made of blood. The receptors here all came from a middle-aged man with Graves' hyperthyroidism that later progressed to Graves' ophthalmopathy.

This clonotype was counted ten times or more. This rearrangement joins TRBV29-1 to TRBJ1-2; TRBD1 is a possible D gene (5 bases). The CDR3 spans 10 residues. Per germline, CDR1 SQVTM and CDR2 ANQGSEA. V lost 5 bases and J lost 7, with 8 bases in between. The chain's CDR3 is CSVRGGGYTF. The DNA of the CDR3 is TGCAGCGTTAGGGGAGGTGGCTACACCTTC.

In its sample, this clonotype was seen many times. The chain combines TRBV6-1 with TRBJ1-2; no firm D call. This CDR3 contains 14 residues. Trimming took 6 bases from V and 5 from J, leaving 16 bases between them. Germline V CDR1 and CDR2: MNHNS, SASEGT. The CDR3 DNA sequence: TGTGCCAGCAGCCAAACCGGGCCCTCATATGGCTACACCTTC. This sequence encodes CASSQTGPSYGYTF.

This clonotype was counted at least ten times. The genes are TRBV5-1 and TRBJ2-5, with 12 bases identical to TRBD2. V gave up 2 bases and J gave up 2 bases; unmatched junction bases: 1. CDR3 length: 15 amino acids. Germline V gene lookup returns CDR1 SGHRS and CDR2 YFSETQ. This chain's CDR3 is CASSLGLAGQETQYF. The CDR3 region has the DNA TGCGCCAGCAGCTTAGGACTAGCGGGGCAAGAGACCCAGTACTTC. Together with reference TRBV5-1 and TRBJ2-5, the CDR3 gives the full variable domain: KAGVTQTPRYLIKTRGQQVTLSCSPISGHRSVSWYQQTPGQGLQFLFEYFSETQRNKGNFPGRFSGRQFSNSRSEMNVSTLELGDSALYLCASSLGLAGQETQYFGPGTRLLVL.

At least ten counts were recorded for this clonotype. This chain uses TRBV3-1 with TRBJ1-5; the D gene is possibly TRBD1 (6 bases). The CDR3 is 14 residues long. V lost 0 bases and J 5 bases, leaving 8 bases between the germline ends. The germline V gene has CDR1 LGHDT and CDR2 YNNKEL (reference sequence). The DNA of the CDR3 is TGTGCCAGCAGCCAAGAGCCAGGGGATCAGCCCCAGCATTTT. Encoded protein: CASSQEPGDQPQHF.

The chain combines TRBV6-2 or TRBV6-3 with TRBJ2-7; TRBD1 matches at 8 bases. J gave up 6 bases and V 6 bases, and 10 bases lay outside the gene matches. Germline assignment: CDR1 MNHEY and CDR2 SVGEGT. The CDR3 is made up of 14 amino acids. DNA of the CDR3: TGTGCCAGCAGACAATGGACAGGGAGTAGCGAGCAGTACTTC. Residues: CASRQWTGSSEQYF.

This clonotype has at least ten counts. The CDR3: CASRTGPSNTEAFF. The CDR3 region has the DNA TGCGCCAGTCGCACAGGGCCCTCGAACACTGAAGCTTTCTTT. The gene calls are TRBV10-2 and TRBJ1-1; D may be TRBD1 (6 bases). The CDR3 runs to 14 residues. V lost 9 bases and J 1 base, leaving 15 bases between the germline ends. CDR1 and CDR2 from the germline V gene are WSHSY and SAAADI.

The table lists this clonotype with many counts. This sequence joins TRBV12-3 or TRBV12-4 and TRBJ2-7; tentative D call: TRBD2 (6 bases). Deletions cut 6 bases from V and 4 bases from J, with 13 bases between. The CDR3 is 13 amino acids. This chain's CDR3 is CASRGTGSYEQYF. CDR3 coding DNA: TGTGCCAGCAGGGGGACTGGGAGTTACGAGCAGTACTTC.

The sample holds many counts of this clonotype. As DNA, the CDR3 is TGTGCCAGCAATAGGCCTAGCGAAAACTACGAGCAGTACTTC. This translates into CASNRPSENYEQYF. The rearrangement uses TRBV28 and TRBJ2-7, with TRBD2 as a possible D gene (6 bases). Germline CDR1 is MDHEN and CDR2 is SYDVKM. The CDR3 runs to 14 residues. V dropped 7 bases and J dropped 3 bases, with 16 bases sitting between them.

At least ten counts were recorded for this clonotype. V gene TRBV28 combines with J gene TRBJ2-7, with D unclear. The CDR3 runs 14 residues. Germline CDR1 reads MDHEN; CDR2 reads SYDVKM. V was clipped by 6 bases and J by 2 bases, with 14 bases between them. The CDR3 loop reads CASSSPRLTYEQYF. The DNA for the CDR3 is TGTGCCAGCAGCTCCCCCCGGCTGACCTACGAGCAGTACTTC.

Only a few counts were recorded for this clonotype. This rearrangement joins TRBV2 to TRBJ2-7; 13 nucleotides align to TRBD2. The CDR3 length is 19 residues. Trimming took 4 bases from V and 4 from J; bases not matched to a gene: 16. Germline-derived CDR1 and CDR2 are SNHLY and FYNNEI. Here the CDR3 DNA reads TGTGCCAGCAGTGCCGGAGCCAGCGGCAGGACTAGCGGGAGTTACGAGCAGTACTTC. Amino acid sequence: CASSAGASGRTSGSYEQYF. Together with reference TRBV2 and TRBJ2-7, the CDR3 gives the full variable domain: EPEVTQTPSHQVTQMGQEVILRCVPISNHLYFYWYRQILGQKVEFLVSFYNNEISEKSEIFDDQFSVERPDGSNFTLKIRSTKLEDSAMYFCASSAGASGRTSGSYEQYFGPGTRLTVT.

V usage is TRBV19 and J usage is TRBJ1-1, with 8 bases matching TRBD1. V lost 7 bases, J lost 2 bases, and 15 bases stayed unmatched. Germline V CDR1 and CDR2: LNHDA, SQIVND (reference sequence). This CDR3 spans 17 amino acids. The CDR3 coding sequence is TGTGCCAGTAACGCCCATGCGGGACAGGCGGTCAACACTGAAGCTTTCTTT. Translated: CASNAHAGQAVNTEAFF.

This clonotype was seen a single time. The DNA of the CDR3 is TGTGCCAGCGCCCTGGGACAGGGAGGTCAGCCCCAGCATTTT. Residues: CASALGQGGQPQHF. The rearrangement uses TRBV27 and TRBJ1-5; 9 nucleotides line up with TRBD1. Germline trimming cut 8 bases from V and 6 bases from J; bases unmatched to any gene: 8. Germline CDR1 and CDR2: MNHEY and SMNVEV (reference sequence). This CDR3 is built from 14 residues.

This clonotype was seen at least ten times. This chain joins TRBV24-1 and TRBJ1-5, with TRBD1 matching over 8 bases. Germline V gives CDR1 KGHDR, CDR2 SFDVKD. This CDR3 is 12 amino acids long. The V segment lost 4 bases and the J segment 16 bases; nucleotides outside the gene matches: 8. The CDR3 sequence is CATSDPGTGQHF. As DNA, the CDR3 is TGTGCCACCAGTGACCCCGGGACAGGCCAACATTTT.

In its sample, this clonotype was seen many times. The J gene is TRBJ2-5, the V gene TRBV9; 9 bases are shared with TRBD1. This CDR3 contains 13 residues. CDR1 and CDR2 (germline): SGDLS, YYNGEE. V lost 3 bases, J lost 12 bases, and 9 bases stayed unmatched. The CDR3 region has the DNA TGTGCCAGCAGCGAGACACAGGGGGCGGTGGAGTACTTC. Its protein product is CASSETQGAVEYF. The full variable domain, in which reference TRBV9 and TRBJ2-5 provide the parts outside the CDR3, is DSGVTQTPKHLITATGQRVTLRCSPRSGDLSVYWYQQSLDQGLQFLIQYYNGEERAKGNILERFSAQQFPDLHSELNLSSLELGDSALYFCASSETQGAVEYFGPGTRLLVL.

This clonotype has a count of ten or more. The chain employs TRBV19 and TRBJ2-5, with TRBD1 identical over 10 bases. J gave up 4 bases and V 3 bases, and 8 bases lay outside the gene matches. The CDR3 loop spans 16 amino acids. In germline, CDR1 is LNHDA, CDR2 SQIVND (reference sequence). The CDR3: CASSIGTGAWGETQYF. The DNA for the CDR3 is TGTGCCAGTAGTATCGGGACAGGGGCATGGGGAGAGACCCAGTACTTC.

This clonotype was seen ten or more times. The rearrangement uses TRBV12-3 or TRBV12-4 and TRBJ2-7, with D tentatively TRBD1 (6 bases). V dropped 6 bases and J dropped 0 bases, with 12 bases sitting between them. The CDR3 covers 14 residues. The CDR3 reads CASSSTGISYEQYF. In nucleotides, the CDR3 is TGTGCCAGCAGCTCTACAGGGATCTCCTACGAGCAGTACTTC.

This chain connects TRBV28 to TRBJ2-7; possible D gene TRBD2, 5 bases. Trimming shortened V by 4 bases and J by 5 bases, and 15 bases separated the two germline ends. This CDR3 spans 14 amino acids. Germline CDR1 is MDHEN and CDR2 is SYDVKM. The CDR3 reads CASSSSTSFDEQYF. CDR3 nucleotide sequence: TGTGCCAGCAGTTCCTCTACTAGTTTCGACGAGCAGTACTTC.

This clonotype was counted ten times or more. The chain recombines TRBV6-5 with TRBJ2-7; no firm D call. This CDR3 is built from 14 residues. Per germline, CDR1 MNHEY and CDR2 SVGAGI. Trimming took 11 bases from V and 0 from J, leaving 17 bases between them. In DNA, the CDR3 is TGTGCCGGGTCTTTCCAGGCTTACTCCTACGAGCAGTACTTC. Translated: CAGSFQAYSYEQYF.

This clonotype was detected ten times or more. The chain couples TRBV5-6 to TRBJ1-2; the D gene is possibly TRBD1 (5 bases). The germline V and J ends were trimmed by 0 bases and 8 bases, with 11 bases remaining between them. This CDR3 has 13 residues. Per germline, CDR1 SGHDT and CDR2 YYEEEE. The CDR3 here is CASSLGGSKGYTF. For the CDR3, the DNA is TGTGCCAGCAGCTTGGGGGGCTCCAAGGGCTACACCTTC.

This clonotype was seen many times. The chain recombines TRBV6-1 with TRBJ1-3; D remains ambiguous. V dropped 6 bases and J dropped 0 bases, with 9 bases sitting between them. The germline gives CDR1 MNHNS, CDR2 SASEGT. This CDR3 has 14 amino acids. Here the CDR3 DNA reads TGTGCCAGCAGCCGGTCGATCTCTGGAAACACCATATATTTT. It yields the protein CASSRSISGNTIYF.

This clonotype was found many times. CDR3 DNA sequence: TGTGCCAGCAGGAAAGGGGGGAACTCCTACGAGCAGTACTTC. Amino acids: CASRKGGNSYEQYF. V is TRBV6-4 and J is TRBJ2-7, with D perhaps being TRBD1 or TRBD2 (6 bases each). CDR3 length: 14 residues. V dropped 6 bases and J dropped 0 bases, with 12 bases sitting between them. Germline V gives CDR1 MRHNA, CDR2 SNTAGT.

The chain joins TRBV12-3 or TRBV12-4 to TRBJ1-4; D is unresolved. This CDR3 region has 13 residues. The V gene lost 2 bases and the J gene lost 4 bases, with 5 bases spanning the gap. The CDR3 bases are TGTGCCAGCAGTTTAACAAGTAATGAAAAACTGTTTTTT. Amino acids: CASSLTSNEKLFF.

This clonotype has at least ten counts. This chain links TRBV3-1 with TRBJ2-7; D is unresolved. This CDR3 region has 11 residues. V gave up 2 bases and J gave up 1 base, with 0 bases separating them. Germline CDR1 and CDR2: LGHDT and YNNKEL (reference sequence). The CDR3 coding sequence is TGTGCCAGCAGCCAATCCTACGAGCAGTACTTC. It translates to CASSQSYEQYF.

This clonotype occurred once. The rearrangement links TRBV6-2 or TRBV6-3 to TRBJ2-2; D may be TRBD1 (6 bases). From germline, CDR1 is MNHEY and CDR2 SVGEGT. The length of the CDR3 is 16 residues. V lost 4 bases and J 1 base, leaving 13 bases between the germline ends. The chain's CDR3 is CASSLTGTLNTGELFF. In nucleotides, the CDR3 is TGTGCCAGCAGTTTGACGGGGACACTGAACACCGGGGAGCTGTTTTTT.

The chain uses TRBV6-5 and TRBJ2-4; 13 bases are shared with TRBD2. J lost 10 bases, V lost 2 bases, and 8 bases had no gene match. The CDR3 is 16 residues long. Germline CDR1 reads MNHEY; CDR2 reads SVGAGI. CDR3 coding DNA: TGTGCCAGCAGTTACCGAGCACTAGCGGGAGGGGGTATTCAGTACTTC. It is translated as CASSYRALAGGGIQYF.

This clonotype was detected many times. The V gene is TRBV29-1, the J gene TRBJ2-5; 7 nucleotides align to TRBD2. V shed 6 bases and J 4 bases; nucleotides not matched to a gene: 5. The germline CDR1 and CDR2 sequences are SQVTM and ANQGSEA. There are 12 residues in the CDR3. The CDR3 sequence: CSVGGLGETQYF. Here the CDR3 DNA reads TGCAGCGTGGGAGGGCTAGGAGAGACCCAGTACTTC.

The V call is TRBV6-1, the J call TRBJ1-3, with unresolved D. The CDR3 extends over 14 amino acids. Trimming took off 6 bases at V and 2 bases at J, with 11 bases between the two ends. Germline loops: CDR1 MNHNS, CDR2 SASEGT. CDR3 nucleotides: TGTGCCAGCAGGAGTGCTGCGCCTGGAAACACCATATATTTT. It specifies CASRSAAPGNTIYF.

This clonotype was picked up many times. J is TRBJ2-5 and V is TRBV19; the D gene is possibly TRBD2 (5 bases). This CDR3 is 13 amino acids long. V gave up 1 base and J gave up 2 bases, with 5 bases separating them. The germline V gene encodes CDR1 LNHDA and CDR2 SQIVND (reference sequence). CDR3 nucleotides: TGTGCCAGTAGTATAGGACTACAAGAGACCCAGTACTTC. Protein: CASSIGLQETQYF.

The chain employs TRBV20-1 and TRBJ2-7, with D possibly TRBD2 on 6 matching bases. V lost 2 bases to trimming and J lost 2 bases, with 10 bases between them. CDR1 and CDR2 (germline): DFQATT, SNEGSKA (reference sequence). This CDR3 is built from 13 residues. CDR3 region: CSARPGGTYEQYF. The CDR3 DNA reads TGCAGTGCTAGACCCGGCGGGACCTACGAGCAGTACTTC.

The V and J genes are TRBV6-2 or TRBV6-3 and TRBJ1-2, with D unresolved. The length of the CDR3 is 14 residues. With 4 bases removed from V and 3 bases from J, the gap between germline ends came to 12 bases. The germline CDR1 and CDR2 sequences are MNHEY and SVGEGT. CDR3 nucleotide sequence: TGTGCCAGCAGTTTCCGGAGTCAGGACTATGGCTACACCTTC. Its protein is CASSFRSQDYGYTF.

The rearrangement links TRBV29-1 to TRBJ1-2; D is unclear. The germline V and J ends were trimmed by 7 bases and 8 bases, with 20 bases remaining between them. The CDR3 loop spans 13 amino acids. CDR1 is SQVTM, CDR2 ANQGSEA, per germline. Here the CDR3 reads CSAALVPSGGYTF. The DNA for the CDR3 is TGCAGCGCCGCCCTAGTCCCATCTGGCGGCTACACCTTC.

This clonotype was seen many times. J is TRBJ2-7 and V is TRBV2; 7 bases fit TRBD2. Germline V CDR1 and CDR2: SNHLY, FYNNEI. CDR3 length equals 15 residues. V dropped 6 bases and J dropped 4; count of bases not matched to a gene: 12. The CDR3 loop is CASRTVAPGGYEQYF. CDR3 bases: TGTGCCAGCAGAACCGTAGCGCCGGGGGGTTACGAGCAGTACTTC.